This T cell receptor (beta chain) is from a study of T cells in Graves' hyperthyroidism and ophthalmopathy. Study-level information: At the time of initial diagnosis and before any treatment, peripheral blood was collected.

RNA transcripts served as the template for amplifying TCR beta CDR3 regions. The primer set for the first-round RT-PCR of the TCR CDR3 was HTBI. TCRdb used MiXCR to reprocess the multiplex PCR reads, holding one entry per CDR3 protein. This table has approximately 570,000 distinct CDR3 sequences, 15% to 20% appearing once. The table lists this clonotype with a few counts. The study included ophthalmopathy patients with Clinical Activity Score at least 3, NOSPECS grade at least 4 and duration under 3 months. Uncontrolled infection, other autoimmune disease, pregnancy or lactation barred patients from enrollment. Orbital computed tomography, thyroid ultrasound, serum thyroxine and TRAb, and clinical symptoms together informed the diagnoses. Deletions cut 0 bases from V and 8 bases from J, with 10 bases between. CDR1 MNHEY and CDR2 SVGAGI come from the germline V gene. The length of the CDR3 is 14 residues.

The J gene is TRBJ1-4, the V gene TRBV6-5; D is perhaps TRBD1 (5 bases). This receptor was identified in a man in his forties with Graves' ophthalmopathy. Sequencing was performed on blood. CDR3 sequence reads: CASSYSVGLEKLFF. The CDR3 nucleotides read TGTGCCAGCAGTTACTCCGTGGGGCTGGAAAAACTGTTTTTT.